This entry lists 18 T cell receptor beta chains sequenced from one sample in a study of low-dose radiotherapy and immunotherapy resistance in tumors. TRAV- and TRBV-specific primers were used for first-strand cDNA, which covered alpha and beta chains. TCRs were amplified for 15 to 25 PCR cycles with a constant-region primer and V-primer adapter. TCRdb reprocessed the reads with MiXCR, giving one entry per CDR3 protein. Seen here are about 58,000 distinct CDR3 sequences, about 23% observed once, and the top ten hold 6.7%. Time point indicated: after trial treatment. This sample's treatment: LDRT plus nivolumab, ipilimumab, low-dose cyclophosphamide and aspirin (RACIN trial). Sequenced here: PBMCs, sampled after low-dose radiotherapy plus immunotherapy. These receptors were obtained from a male donor with prostate cancer.

This clonotype occurred many times. CDR3 DNA sequence: TGCAGCGTGCCCCGGGGTAGCGGGAGGTACAATGAGCAGTTCTTC. Translated: CSVPRGSGRYNEQFF. The V gene is TRBV29-1, the J gene TRBJ2-1; TRBD2 matches at 10 bases. V shed 6 bases, J shed 4 bases, and the junction held 9 bases outside the gene matches. The CDR3 runs 15 residues. Germline V gene data show CDR1 as SQVTM and CDR2 as ANQGSEA.

Remarks on this clonotype: A far bigger clonotype differs at one base, so this is likely a read error. CDR3 coding DNA: TGCAGCGTTGAAGATTATCTCGGGGATGAGCAGTTCTTC. Protein: CSVEDYLGDEQFF. The chain links TRBV29-1 to TRBJ2-7, with a tentative D call TRBD2 (5 bases). Near its end, the DNA agrees better with TRBJ2-1, so the J call may be wrong. The CDR3 contains 13 residues. CDR1 is SQVTM and CDR2 is ANQGSEA in the germline V gene.

In this sample, this clonotype turned up many times. This rearrangement joins TRBV28 to TRBJ2-1, with 7 bases fitting TRBD2. The CDR3 is made up of 15 amino acids. J lost 12 bases, V lost 3 bases, and 14 bases had no gene match. CDR1 is MDHEN, CDR2 SYDVKM, per germline. As DNA, the CDR3 is TGTGCCAGCAGTTTCTCTTTAGCGGGTGGTTTAGGGCAGTTCTTC. Translating gives CASSFSLAGGLGQFF.

V and J are TRBV28 and TRBJ1-1; 7 nucleotides align to TRBD1. Germline loops: CDR1 MDHEN, CDR2 SYDVKM. The CDR3 spans 13 residues. Trimming cost V 10 bases and J 0 bases; bases outside gene matches: 5. CDR3 in DNA: TGTGCCACAACAGGGGCAATGAACACTGAAGCTTTCTTT. The encoded protein is CATTGAMNTEAFF.

In the case of this clonotype: A far larger clone lies a single base away; this is likely a read error. Here the CDR3 reads CASERACEQYF. CDR3 nucleotide sequence: TGTGCCAGCGAGAGGGCGTGCGAGCAGTACTTC. V is TRBV6-5 and J is TRBJ2-7; possible D gene TRBD2, 5 bases. This CDR3 is 11 amino acids long. Germline CDR1 MNHEY, CDR2 SVGAGI. With 8 bases removed from V and 6 bases from J, the gap between germline ends came to 11 bases.

The gene calls are TRBV7-2 and TRBJ2-2; 7 bases agree with TRBD1. Trimming took 5 bases from V and 0 from J; bases not matched to a gene: 9. In germline, CDR1 is SGHTA, CDR2 FQGNSA. This CDR3 is built from 17 residues. CDR3 DNA sequence: TGTGCCAGCAGCCCGACGACAGGGAACGCGAACACCGGGGAGCTGTTTTTT. This codes for CASSPTTGNANTGELFF. Full variable domain (rest looked up from reference TRBV7-2 and TRBJ2-2): GAGVSQSPSNKVTEKGKDVELRCDPISGHTALYWYRQSLGQGLEFLIYFQGNSAPDKSGLPSDRFSAERTGGSVSTLTIQRTQQEDSAVYLCASSPTTGNANTGELFFGEGSRLTVL.

This clonotype was recorded many times. The chain is built from TRBV12-5 and TRBJ2-3, with unresolved D. V was shortened by 4 bases and J by 0 bases, with 8 bases between the two germline ends. This CDR3 region has 14 residues. The germline V gene encodes CDR1 LGHNT and CDR2 FRNRAP. The CDR3 loop reads CASGYKASTDTQYF. CDR3 nucleotides: TGTGCTAGTGGTTACAAGGCGAGCACAGATACGCAGTATTTT.

The chain recombines TRBV5-6 with TRBJ2-5, with 8 bases aligning to TRBD1. Unmatched junction bases numbered 6, after V lost 1 base and J lost 4 bases. The CDR3 extends over 15 amino acids. In germline, CDR1 is SGHDT, CDR2 YYEEEE. CDR3 coding DNA: TGTGCCAGCAGCTTGCCCACCACAGGGGGAGAGACCCAGTACTTC. This gives the protein CASSLPTTGGETQYF.

Many counts were recorded for this clonotype. The V call is TRBV5-5, the J call TRBJ2-3; no clear D. Germline CDR1 SGHKS, CDR2 YYEKEE (reference sequence). The CDR3 length is 13 residues. V was shortened by 4 bases and J by 2 bases, with 8 bases between the two germline ends. The CDR3 DNA reads TGTGCCAGCAGCATTCAGCCCACAGATACGCAGTATTTT. It encodes CASSIQPTDTQYF.

For this clonotype: A far more abundant clone sits one base away, making this likely a read error. The rearrangement uses TRBV14 and TRBJ2-1, with D hard to call. V was pared by 0 bases and J by 10 bases, with 10 bases between. This CDR3 comprises 13 residues. The germline V gene has CDR1 SGHDN and CDR2 FVKESK. The CDR3 DNA follows: TGTGCCAGCAGCCAAGATATGGCGGACGAGCAGTTCTTC. This gives the protein CASSQDMADEQFF. The variable domain in full, with the rest retrieved from reference TRBV14 and TRBJ2-1, is EAGVTQFPSHSVIEKGQTVTLRCDPISGHDNLYWYRRVMGKEIKFLLHFVKESKQDESGMPNNRFLAERTGGTYSTLKVQPAELEDSGVYFCASSQDMADEQFFGPGTRLTVL.

In its sample, this clonotype was seen many times. This chain connects TRBV10-3 to TRBJ1-1, with D unresolved. The germline V and J ends were trimmed by 4 bases and 8 bases, with 14 bases remaining between them. Germline assignment: CDR1 ENHRY and CDR2 SYGVKD. The CDR3 length is 13 residues. Written as DNA, the CDR3 is TGTGCCATCAGTGCTCGGGCCCCTTACGAAGCTTTCTTT. Its protein product is CAISARAPYEAFF.

This clonotype was recorded at least ten times. The rearrangement links TRBV7-2 to TRBJ2-1, with 7 positions matching TRBD2. The V and J ends lost 5 bases and 6 bases, in that order; junction bases with no gene match: 4. The CDR3 loop spans 13 amino acids. Germline V gives CDR1 SGHTA, CDR2 FQGNSA. CDR3 coding DNA: TGTGCCAGCAGCCAGGGAGGGTTCAATGAGCAGTTCTTC. Its protein product is CASSQGGFNEQFF.

This clonotype was seen repeatedly, ten times or more. The V and J genes are TRBV7-3 and TRBJ2-1; 8 nucleotides match TRBD2. The V gene end was trimmed by 5 bases and the J gene end by 6 bases; junction bases not matched to a gene: 9. Germline CDR1 is SGHTA and CDR2 is FQGTGA. This CDR3 is 15 amino acids long. The CDR3 region has the DNA TGTGCCAGCAGCGAAATAAGCGGGAGCGTCAATGAGCAGTTCTTC. Protein: CASSEISGSVNEQFF. Looking up the rest from reference TRBV7-3 and TRBJ2-1 gives the full variable domain: GAGVSQTPSNKVTEKGKYVELRCDPISGHTALYWYRQSLGQGPEFLIYFQGTGAADDSGLPNDRFFAVRPEGSVSTLKIQRTERGDSAVYLCASSEISGSVNEQFFGPGTRLTVL.

This clonotype was recorded at least ten times. The chain employs TRBV6-8 and TRBJ2-3, with unresolved D. V dropped 8 bases and J dropped 2 bases, with 14 bases sitting between them. Per germline, CDR1 MNHGY and CDR2 SAAAGT. The CDR3 sequence is 14 residues long. Here the CDR3 reads CASPLRTATDTQYF. The CDR3, as DNA: TGTGCCAGCCCCCTCCGGACGGCCACAGATACGCAGTATTTT.

This chain connects TRBV24-1 to TRBJ2-2; 15 nucleotides line up with TRBD2. The CDR3 consists of 18 residues. J lost 7 bases, V lost 5 bases, and 10 bases had no gene match. Germline V gene sequence: CDR1 KGHDR, CDR2 SFDVKD. The DNA of the CDR3 is TGTGCCACCAGTGCATCGGGACTAGCGGGAGGCCCTCACGGGGAGCTGTTTTTT. Amino acids: CATSASGLAGGPHGELFF.

A remark on this clonotype: This is likely an artifact of a read error, given a far larger clone one base away. V is TRBV20-1 and J is TRBJ2-1, with D possibly TRBD1 on 5 matching bases. Trimming took 3 bases from V and 10 from J, leaving 19 bases between them. The V gene's germline CDR1 is DFQATT and CDR2 SNEGSKA (reference sequence). The CDR3 totals 14 residues. The CDR3 is CSASGAGRRYEQFF. In nucleotides, the CDR3 is TGCAGTGCTAGTGGGGCAGGAAGGCGATACGAGCAGTTCTTC.

At least ten counts were recorded for this clonotype. The rearrangement links TRBV12-3 or TRBV12-4 to TRBJ2-7; no reliable D call. V shed 3 bases and J shed 0 bases, with 12 bases lying between them. The CDR3 has 15 residues. The chain's CDR3 is CASSLVAGPSYEQYF. The DNA for the CDR3 is TGTGCCAGCAGTTTGGTGGCAGGACCCTCCTACGAGCAGTACTTC.

CDR3 sequence: CASSLVQGGTDTQYF. The CDR3 DNA reads as TGTGCCAGCAGCTTAGTACAGGGAGGCACAGATACGCAGTATTTT. The gene calls are TRBV7-9 and TRBJ2-3; TRBD1 is a possible D gene (6 bases). The germline V gene encodes CDR1 SEHNR and CDR2 FQNEAQ (reference sequence). V lost 1 base, J lost 1 base, and 9 bases lay in between. The CDR3 has 15 amino acids.